This entry features one T cell receptor (beta chain) sequence. Its antigen is unknown. Generated by immunoSEQ multiplex PCR, the TCRdb table keeps only in-frame clones and is missing some. The data hold roughly 150,000 clones, with about 86% observed a single time. The data belong to a study of T cell responses to AZD1222 COVID-19 vaccine. The study's findings and limits: Repertoire samples came only from after the peak T cell response. There were mostly white British donors and more females than males, and clonal diversity was possibly underestimated. AZD1222 recipients seropositive at baseline numbered only 5 or 6. Regions 160-218 and 743-854 dominated among vaccine-associated CD4 TCRs spanning spike.

Trimming cost V 1 base and J 1 base, with 10 bases left between them. This CDR3 is built from 15 residues. CDR1 is SGHTA, CDR2 FQGNSA, per germline. The J gene is TRBJ2-5, the V gene TRBV7-2, with D tentatively TRBD1 (7 bases). Material: peripheral blood, obtained on day 0 of AZD1222 vaccination. This receptor was obtained from an adult in good health. DNA for the CDR3: TGTGCCAGCAGCTTAGGCCAGGGGGGCCAAGAGACCCAGTACTTC. As protein: CASSLGQGGQETQYF.